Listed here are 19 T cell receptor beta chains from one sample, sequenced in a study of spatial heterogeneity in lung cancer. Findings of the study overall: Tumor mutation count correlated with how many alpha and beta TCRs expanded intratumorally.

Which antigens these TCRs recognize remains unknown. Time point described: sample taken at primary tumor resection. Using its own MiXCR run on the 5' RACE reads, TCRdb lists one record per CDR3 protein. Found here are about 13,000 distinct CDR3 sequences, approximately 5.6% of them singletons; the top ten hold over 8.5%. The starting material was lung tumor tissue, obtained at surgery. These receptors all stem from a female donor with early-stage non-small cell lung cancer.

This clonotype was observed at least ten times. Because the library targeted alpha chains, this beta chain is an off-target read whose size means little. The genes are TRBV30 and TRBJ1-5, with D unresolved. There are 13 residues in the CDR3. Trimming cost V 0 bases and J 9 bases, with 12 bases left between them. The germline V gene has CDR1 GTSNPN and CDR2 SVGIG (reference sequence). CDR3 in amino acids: CAWSVAPTAPQHF. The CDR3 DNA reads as TGTGCCTGGAGTGTGGCCCCTACGGCGCCCCAGCATTTT.

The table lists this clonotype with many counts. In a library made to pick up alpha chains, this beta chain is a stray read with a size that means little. The CDR3 protein is CASSLGGGAYNEQFF. The DNA for the CDR3 is TGTGCCAGCAGCTTAGGCGGGGGGGCCTACAATGAGCAGTTCTTC. The rearrangement links TRBV7-3 to TRBJ2-1; 9 positions agree with TRBD2. Looked up from germline, CDR1 is SGHTA and CDR2 is FQGTGA. The V gene end was trimmed by 2 bases and the J gene end by 2 bases; junction bases not matched to a gene: 1. CDR3 size: 15 residues.

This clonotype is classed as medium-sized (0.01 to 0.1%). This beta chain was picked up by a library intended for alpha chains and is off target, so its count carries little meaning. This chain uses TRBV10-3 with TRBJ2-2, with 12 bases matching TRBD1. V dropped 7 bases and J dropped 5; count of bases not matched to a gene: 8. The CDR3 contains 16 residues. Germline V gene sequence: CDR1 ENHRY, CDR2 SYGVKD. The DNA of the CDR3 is TGTGCCATCACCAATCCGGGACAGGGGGCGACCGGGGAGCTGTTTTTT. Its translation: CAITNPGQGATGELFF.

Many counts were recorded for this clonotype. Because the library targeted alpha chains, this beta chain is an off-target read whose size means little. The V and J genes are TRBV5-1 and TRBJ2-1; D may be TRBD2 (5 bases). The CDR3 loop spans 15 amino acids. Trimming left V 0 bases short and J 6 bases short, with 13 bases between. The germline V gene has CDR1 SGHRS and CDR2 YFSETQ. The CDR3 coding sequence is TGCGCCAGCAGCTTGGCCGAGGGTTCACCCAATGAGCAGTTCTTC. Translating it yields CASSLAEGSPNEQFF.

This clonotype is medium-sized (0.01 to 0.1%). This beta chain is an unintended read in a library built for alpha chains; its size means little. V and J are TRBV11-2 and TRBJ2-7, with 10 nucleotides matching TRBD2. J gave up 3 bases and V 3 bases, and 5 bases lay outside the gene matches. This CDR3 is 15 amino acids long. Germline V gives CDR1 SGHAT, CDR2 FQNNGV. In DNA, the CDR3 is TGTGCCAGCAGCTTGTCTGCTAGCGGGGGCTACGAGCAGTACTTC. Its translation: CASSLSASGGYEQYF.

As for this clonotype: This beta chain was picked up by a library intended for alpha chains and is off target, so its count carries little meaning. CDR3 residues: CASSLPQTGFSTNEKLFF. The CDR3 DNA follows: TGTGCCAGCTCACTACCTCAGACAGGGTTTTCTACTAATGAAAAACTGTTTTTT. The chain carries TRBV18 and TRBJ1-4, with 7 bases lining up with TRBD1. After removal of 4 bases from V and 2 bases from J, the junction contained 13 bases not matched to a gene. CDR3 length equals 18 residues. The germline V gene has CDR1 KGHSH and CDR2 LQKENI.

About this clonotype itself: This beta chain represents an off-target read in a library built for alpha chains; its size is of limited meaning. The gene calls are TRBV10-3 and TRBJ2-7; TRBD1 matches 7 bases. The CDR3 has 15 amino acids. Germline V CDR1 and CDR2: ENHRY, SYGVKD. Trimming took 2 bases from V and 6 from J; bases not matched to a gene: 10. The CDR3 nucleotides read TGTGCCATCAGTGAGCAGGGGACAGCGCGTCCCGAGCAGTACTTC. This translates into CAISEQGTARPEQYF.

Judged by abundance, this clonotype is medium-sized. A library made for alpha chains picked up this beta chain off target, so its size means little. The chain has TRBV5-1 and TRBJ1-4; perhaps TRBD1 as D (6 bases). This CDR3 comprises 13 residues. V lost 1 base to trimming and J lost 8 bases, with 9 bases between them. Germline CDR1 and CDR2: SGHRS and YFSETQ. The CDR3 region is CASSLTGLEKLFF. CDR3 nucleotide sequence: TGCGCCAGCAGCTTGACAGGGTTGGAAAAACTGTTTTTT. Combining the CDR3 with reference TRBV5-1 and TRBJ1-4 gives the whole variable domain KAGVTQTPRYLIKTRGQQVTLSCSPISGHRSVSWYQQTPGQGLQFLFEYFSETQRNKGNFPGRFSGRQFSNSRSEMNVSTLELGDSALYLCASSLTGLEKLFFGSGTQLSVL.

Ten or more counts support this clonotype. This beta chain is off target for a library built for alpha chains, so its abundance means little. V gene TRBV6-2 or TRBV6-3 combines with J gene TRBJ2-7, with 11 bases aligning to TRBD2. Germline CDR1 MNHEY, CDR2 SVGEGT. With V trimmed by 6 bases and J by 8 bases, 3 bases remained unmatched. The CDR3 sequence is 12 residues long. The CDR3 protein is CASRRLAGKQYF. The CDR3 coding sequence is TGTGCCAGCAGAAGACTAGCGGGGAAGCAGTACTTC.

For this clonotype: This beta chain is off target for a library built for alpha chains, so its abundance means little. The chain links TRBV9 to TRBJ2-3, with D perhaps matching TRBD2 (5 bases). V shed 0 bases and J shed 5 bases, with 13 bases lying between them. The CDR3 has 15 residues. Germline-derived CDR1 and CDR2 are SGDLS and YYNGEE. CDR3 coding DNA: TGTGCCAGCAGCGTAGGTCTGACCGGGGTAGATACGCAGTATTTT. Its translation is CASSVGLTGVDTQYF.

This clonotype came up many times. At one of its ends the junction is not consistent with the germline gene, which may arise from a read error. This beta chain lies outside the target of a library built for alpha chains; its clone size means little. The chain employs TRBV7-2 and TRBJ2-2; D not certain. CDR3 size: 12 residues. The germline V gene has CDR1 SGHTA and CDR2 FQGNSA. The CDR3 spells CASSLAQRELFF. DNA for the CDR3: TGTGCCAGCAGTTTAGCCCAGAGGGAGCTGTTTTTT.

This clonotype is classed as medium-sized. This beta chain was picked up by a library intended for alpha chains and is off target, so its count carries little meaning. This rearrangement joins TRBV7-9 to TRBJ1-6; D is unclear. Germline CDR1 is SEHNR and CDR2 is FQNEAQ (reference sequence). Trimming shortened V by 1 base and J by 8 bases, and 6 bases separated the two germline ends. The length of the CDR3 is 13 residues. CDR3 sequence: CASSLGVDSPLHF. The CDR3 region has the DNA TGTGCCAGCAGCTTAGGGGTCGATTCACCCCTCCACTTT.

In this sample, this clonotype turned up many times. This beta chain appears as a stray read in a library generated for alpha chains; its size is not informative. For the CDR3, the DNA is TGTGCCAGCAGTTTTATAGTCCAAAGACTAGCGGGGGCCTCCTACGAGCAGTACTTC. It specifies CASSFIVQRLAGASYEQYF. This sequence joins TRBV28 and TRBJ2-7; the match to TRBD2 covers 12 bases. The ends lost 3 bases at V and 0 bases at J; junction bases unmatched: 12. The CDR3 spans 19 residues. The germline V gene has CDR1 MDHEN and CDR2 SYDVKM.

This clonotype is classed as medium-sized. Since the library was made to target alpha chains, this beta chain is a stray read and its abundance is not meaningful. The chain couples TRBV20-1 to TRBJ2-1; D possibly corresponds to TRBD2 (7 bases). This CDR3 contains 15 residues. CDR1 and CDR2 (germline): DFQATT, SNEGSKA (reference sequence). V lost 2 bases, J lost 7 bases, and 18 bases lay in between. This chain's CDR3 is CSARYEGGPRNEQFF. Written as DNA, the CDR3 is TGCAGTGCTAGATACGAGGGGGGGCCGAGAAATGAGCAGTTCTTC.

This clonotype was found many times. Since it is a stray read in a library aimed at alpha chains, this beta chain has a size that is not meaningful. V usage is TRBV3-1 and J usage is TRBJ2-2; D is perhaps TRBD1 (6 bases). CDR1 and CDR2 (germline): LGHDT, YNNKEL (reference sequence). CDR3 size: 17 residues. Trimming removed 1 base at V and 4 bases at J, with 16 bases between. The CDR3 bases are TGTGCCAGCAGCCAAGTAGGCAGGGGACGGGGCACCGGGGAGCTGTTTTTT. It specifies CASSQVGRGRGTGELFF.

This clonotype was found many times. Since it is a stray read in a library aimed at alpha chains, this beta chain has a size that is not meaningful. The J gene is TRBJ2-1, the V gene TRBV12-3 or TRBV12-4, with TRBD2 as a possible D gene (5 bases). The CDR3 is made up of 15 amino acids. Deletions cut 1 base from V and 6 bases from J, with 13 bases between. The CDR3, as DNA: TGTGCCAGCAGTTTAGAGTCGGGGTGGGCCAATGAGCAGTTCTTC. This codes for CASSLESGWANEQFF.

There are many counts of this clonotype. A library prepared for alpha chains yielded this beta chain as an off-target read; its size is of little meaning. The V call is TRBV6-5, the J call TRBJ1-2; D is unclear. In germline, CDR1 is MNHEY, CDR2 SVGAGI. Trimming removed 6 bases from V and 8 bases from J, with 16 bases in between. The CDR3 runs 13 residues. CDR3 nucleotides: TGTGCCAGCAGCCCTGGGTCTCCGGGAGGCTACACCTTC. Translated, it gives CASSPGSPGGYTF.

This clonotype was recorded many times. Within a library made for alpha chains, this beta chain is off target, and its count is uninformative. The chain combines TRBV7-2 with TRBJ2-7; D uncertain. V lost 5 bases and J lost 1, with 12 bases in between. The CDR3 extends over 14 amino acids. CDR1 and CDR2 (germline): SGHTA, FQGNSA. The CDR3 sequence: CASSRRWPSYEQYF. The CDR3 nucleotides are TGTGCCAGCAGCAGAAGGTGGCCGTCCTACGAGCAGTACTTC.

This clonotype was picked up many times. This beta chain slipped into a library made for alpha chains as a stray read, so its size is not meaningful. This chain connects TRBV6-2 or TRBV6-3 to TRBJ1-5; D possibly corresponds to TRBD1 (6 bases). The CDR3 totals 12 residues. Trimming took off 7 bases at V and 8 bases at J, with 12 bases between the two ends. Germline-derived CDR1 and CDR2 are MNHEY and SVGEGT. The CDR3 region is CASKRGMEPQHF. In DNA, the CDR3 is TGTGCCAGCAAGAGGGGGATGGAGCCCCAGCATTTT.